Listed below are T cell receptor beta chains from one sample, sequenced in a study of control samples from healthy donors and cancer patients. Profiling relied on immunoSEQ multiplex PCR, and the TCRdb table lists in-frame clones only, not all of them. The sample contains 25,000 to 30,000 clones, around nine tenths of which appear only once. The sample was formalin-fixed, paraffin-embedded tissue. The origin of the receptors is a female donor with melanoma. Each CDR3 is given with its conserved first and last residue. A D gene is named only where the DNA matches it firmly. The size of a clone is reported for some rows only, either as once, few or many, or as a class for expanded clones.

V,size,J,D,DNA,CDR3
TRBV18,.,TRBJ1-1,.,TGTGCCAGCTCACCTCCTGGACAGAGGACTGAAGCTTTCTTT,CASSPPGQRTEAFF
TRBV7-9,.,TRBJ2-5,.,TGTGCCAGCAGCCCCCGGGACATGGGGGAGACCCAGTACTTC,CASSPRDMGETQYF
TRBV7-9,.,TRBJ2-7,.,TGTGCCAGCAGCTTAGCCCGGACAGTTGACGGCGAGCAGTACTTC,CASSLARTVDGEQYF
TRBV19,.,TRBJ2-7,TRBD2,TGTGCCAGTAGCCCATGGGGTAGCGGGAGCTCCTACGAGCAGTACTTC,CASSPWGSGSSYEQYF
TRBV2,few,TRBJ2-3,.,TGTGCCAGCAGACCGGTGACGGCTACAGATACGCAGTATTTT,CASRPVTATDTQYF
TRBV7-8,.,TRBJ2-3,.,TGTGCCAGCAGCTTCTTCGGGCTGAGCACAGATACGCAGTATTTT,CASSFFGLSTDTQYF
TRBV5-1,.,TRBJ2-7,.,TGCGCCAGCAGCTTGGGCAGAACCTACGAGCAGTACTTC,CASSLGRTYEQYF
TRBV4-2,medium-sized,TRBJ1-3,TRBD1,TGTGCCAGCAGCCAAGATTGGACAGGGGCTGGAAACACCATATATTTT,CASSQDWTGAGNTIYF
TRBV6-6,.,TRBJ1-1,.,TGTGCCAGCAGTTACGTAGGGACTGAAGCTTTCTTT,CASSYVGTEAFF
TRBV19,.,TRBJ2-5,TRBD2,TGTGCCAGTAGTATTAGCGGGAGGGCCCAAGAGACCCAGTACTTC,CASSISGRAQETQYF
TRBV6-6,.,TRBJ1-2,TRBD1,TGTGCCAGCAGTTACTCGCCCCGGGACAGGGCAGGCTACACCTTC,CASSYSPRDRAGYTF
TRBV20-1,.,TRBJ1-4,.,TGCAGTGCTAGTTGGCTCCGTAGTGAAAAACTGTTTTTT,CSASWLRSEKLFF
TRBV6-5,few,TRBJ1-6,TRBD1,TGTGCCAGCAGTTACTCGGGACAGGGTAATTCACCCCTCCACTTT,CASSYSGQGNSPLHF
TRBV6-1,.,TRBJ1-2,.,TGTGCCAGCAGTGAAGAAACTAGGGGCTACACCTTC,CASSEETRGYTF
TRBV28,.,TRBJ2-7,TRBD1,TGTGCCAGCAGGCTACTCCCGGGACAGGGGACGGGTGAGCAGTACTTC,CASRLLPGQGTGEQYF
TRBV6-2/TRBV6-3,.,TRBJ2-7,.,TGTGCCAGCAGTATCCTAAGCTCCTACGAGCAGTACTTC,CASSILSSYEQYF
TRBV18,.,TRBJ2-7,.,TGTGCCAGCTCCTCAAGCTCCTACGAGCAGTACTTC,CASSSSSYEQYF
TRBV5-1,.,TRBJ2-1,.,TGCGCCAGCAGCTCCCCGGCGTTTATAGAGCAGTTCTTC,CASSSPAFIEQFF
TRBV14,.,TRBJ1-4,TRBD1,TGTGCCAGCAGCCCGGGGGACAGGGCTTTTGGGGAAAAACTGTTTTTT,CASSPGDRAFGEKLFF
TRBV6-5,.,TRBJ2-7,TRBD1,TGTGCCAGCAGGGACCACAGGGGAAGAGTCTACGAGCAGTACTTC,CASRDHRGRVYEQYF
TRBV9,.,TRBJ1-4,.,TGTGCCAGCAGCGTTGGGGGTTCAACTAATGAAAAACTGTTTTTT,CASSVGGSTNEKLFF
TRBV27,.,TRBJ2-1,TRBD2,TGTGCCAGCAGCTTCTGGGGGGGGAATGAGCAGTTCTTC,CASSFWGGNEQFF
TRBV6-5,once,TRBJ2-2,.,TGTGCCAGCAGCACCCCGAGGGCTGGCGGGGAGCTGTTTTTT,CASSTPRAGGELFF
TRBV5-6,.,TRBJ1-4,TRBD1,TGTGCCAGCAGTTTCACAGGGGGCCTTAAAGAAAAACTGTTTTTT,CASSFTGGLKEKLFF
TRBV27,once,TRBJ1-1,.,TGTGCCAGCAACGGACTCCCAGGTGGCACTGAAGCTTTCTTT,CASNGLPGGTEAFF
TRBV27,.,TRBJ1-5,.,TGTGCCAGCAGTTTATTTTGGGACGCGAGGCAGCCCCAGCATTTT,CASSLFWDARQPQHF
TRBV4-1,.,TRBJ1-2,.,TGCGCCAGCAGCCAAGAAGGGACAAAGTATGGCTACACCTTC,CASSQEGTKYGYTF
TRBV7-2,.,TRBJ2-2,.,TGTGCCAGCAGCTTAACGGCAGGATTTTTCACCGGGGAGCTGTTTTTT,CASSLTAGFFTGELFF
TRBV21-1,once,TRBJ1-2,.,TGTGCCAGCAGCACGAGAAAGGACAGGGACGACTATGGCTACACCTTC,CASSTRKDRDDYGYTF
TRBV5-1,.,TRBJ2-1,.,TGCGCCAGCAGCGCGGACACTCCCAGCCTCGATGAGCAGTTCTTC,CASSADTPSLDEQFF
TRBV10-3,.,TRBJ2-3,TRBD1,TGTGCCATCAGTGCGGGACAGAAGGATACGCAGTATTTT,CAISAGQKDTQYF
TRBV15,.,TRBJ2-2,.,TGTGCCACCAGCCCCAACGGGGCCGGGGAGCTGTTTTTT,CATSPNGAGELFF
TRBV29-1,few,TRBJ1-1,.,TGCAGCATAAGGGGTAAGGGCACTGAAGCTTTCTTT,CSIRGKGTEAFF
TRBV1,.,TRBJ2-3,.,TGCACCAGCAGCCAAGATGAGGTTAGGAGGGAGTCGGATACGCAGTATTTT,CTSSQDEVRRESDTQYF
TRBV2,.,TRBJ1-5,TRBD1,TGTGCCAGCAGTCGGACAGGGGGCCTTCAGCCCCAGCATTTT,CASSRTGGLQPQHF
TRBV27,.,TRBJ1-5,TRBD1,TGTGCCAGCAGTTTAGGACAGGCGTACCAGCCCCAGCATTTT,CASSLGQAYQPQHF
TRBV5-5,.,TRBJ1-6,.,TGTGCCAGCAGCTTCGGGACGGTGAATTCACCCCTCCACTTT,CASSFGTVNSPLHF
TRBV7-9,.,TRBJ2-7,TRBD1,TGTGCCAGCAGCTTGGCAGGACAGGGGAGCGAGCAGTACTTC,CASSLAGQGSEQYF
TRBV4-2,.,TRBJ1-1,.,TGTGCCAGCAGCCAAGGGGGGGCAGAGAACACTGAAGCTTTCTTT,CASSQGGAENTEAFF
TRBV5-1,.,TRBJ2-2,TRBD2,TGCGCCAGCAGCTTGGTGAGTAGCGGGTACACCGGGGAGCTGTTTTTT,CASSLVSSGYTGELFF
TRBV10-3,.,TRBJ1-3,TRBD1,TGTGCCATCAGTGACTCAGGGGGCCTAATCTCCGGAAACACCATATATTTT,CAISDSGGLISGNTIYF
TRBV19,.,TRBJ1-2,.,TGTGCCAGTAAAACGGGAGATCGACTCTACACCTTC,CASKTGDRLYTF
TRBV11-3,.,TRBJ1-2,.,TGTGCCAGCAGCTTAGAGCGCCCCTCCCCTGGGGGCTACACCTTC,CASSLERPSPGGYTF
TRBV11-2,.,TRBJ2-5,TRBD2,TGTGCCAGCAGCCCCCGGGGGGTGGGCTCCCAAGAGACCCAGTACTTC,CASSPRGVGSQETQYF
TRBV10-3,.,TRBJ1-2,.,TGTGCCATCAAAGCAGGGGAGGTTTATGGCTACACCTTC,CAIKAGEVYGYTF
TRBV6-1,.,TRBJ1-4,.,TGTGCCAGCAGTGAAAGACAGCCAACTAATGAAAAACTGTTTTTT,CASSERQPTNEKLFF